The 27 T cell receptor beta chains below come from one sample, sequenced in a study of CD8 T cells in ankylosing spondylitis. A single record per CDR3 protein comes from TCRdb applying MiXCR to the 5' RACE reads. Of some 220,000 distinct CDR3 sequences listed, approximately 7.6% were seen once; the top ten hold around 4.4%. The sequencing sample was made of blood, either unsorted or a sorted T cell fraction (not recorded which). These receptor sequences come from a female donor with ankylosing spondylitis or in good health (not recorded which).

In its sample, this clonotype was seen many times. The chain employs TRBV29-1 and TRBJ2-3; no clear D gene. The CDR3 spans 15 residues. V was clipped by 4 bases and J by 4 bases, with 18 bases between them. Germline CDR1 reads SQVTM; CDR2 reads ANQGSEA. CDR3 amino acids: CSVVIVDPSADTQYF. The CDR3 coding sequence is TGCAGCGTTGTTATCGTGGACCCCAGCGCAGATACGCAGTATTTT.

The rearrangement joins TRBV28 to TRBJ2-7; TRBD1 matches at 7 bases. J gave up 3 bases and V 6 bases, and 14 bases lay outside the gene matches. The CDR3 has 16 residues. CDR1 is MDHEN and CDR2 is SYDVKM in the germline V gene. CDR3 sequence reads: CASSPRPGQWNYEQYF. The DNA for the CDR3 is TGTGCCAGCAGCCCCCGCCCGGGACAGTGGAACTACGAGCAGTACTTC.

This clonotype was counted many times. The V gene is TRBV15, the J gene TRBJ1-2; TRBD1 might be the D (6 bases). V lost 0 bases and J lost 7, with 15 bases in between. The CDR3 is 15 residues long. Germline loops: CDR1 LNHNV, CDR2 YYDKDF (reference sequence). The CDR3 DNA reads as TGTGCCACCAGCAGAGATCGAGCTCTACAGGGTGGCTACACCTTC. Translated, it gives CATSRDRALQGGYTF. Filled out from reference TRBV15 and TRBJ1-2, the complete variable domain reads DAMVIQNPRYQVTQFGKPVTLSCSQTLNHNVMYWYQQKSSQAPKLLFHYYDKDFNNEADTPDNFQSRRPNTSFCFLDIRSPGLGDTAMYLCATSRDRALQGGYTFGSGTRLTVV.

This clonotype was seen repeatedly, ten times or more. This chain links TRBV25-1 with TRBJ2-1; D uncertain. In germline, CDR1 is MGHDK, CDR2 SYGVNS. The CDR3 contains 11 residues. V was trimmed by 7 bases and J by 7 bases, leaving 8 bases between them. DNA for the CDR3: TGTGCCAGCACGGCCTTAAATGAGCAGTTCTTC. It specifies CASTALNEQFF.

This clonotype showed up just a few times. This sequence joins TRBV20-1 and TRBJ2-7; D may be TRBD1 (6 bases). V lost 4 bases and J 2 bases, leaving 18 bases between the germline ends. This CDR3 contains 15 residues. Germline V lookup: CDR1 DFQATT, CDR2 SNEGSKA (reference sequence). CDR3 bases: TGCAGTGCTACCCCCCCAGGGGTAGCCCCCTACGAGCAGTACTTC. It translates to CSATPPGVAPYEQYF.

This clonotype was detected ten times or more. The gene calls are TRBV5-4 and TRBJ2-5, with D unclear. The CDR3 totals 14 residues. Deletions cut 1 base from V and 1 base from J, with 8 bases between. In germline, CDR1 is SGHNT, CDR2 YYREEE (reference sequence). CDR3 sequence: CASSLRSSQETQYF. DNA of the CDR3: TGTGCCAGCAGCTTGCGTTCCTCCCAAGAGACCCAGTACTTC.

This clonotype occurred many times. V and J are TRBV6-2 or TRBV6-3 and TRBJ2-5, with D unresolved. V was clipped by 0 bases and J by 6 bases, with 11 bases between them. The length of the CDR3 is 14 residues. Germline lookup yields CDR1 MNHEY and CDR2 SVGEGT. The CDR3 loop reads CASSYSISKKTQYF. In DNA form, the CDR3 reads TGTGCCAGCAGTTACTCGATTTCCAAAAAGACCCAGTACTTC.

The table lists this clonotype with many counts. The genes are TRBV15 and TRBJ2-3, with D maybe TRBD2 (6 bases). V was pared by 0 bases and J by 0 bases, with 10 bases between. The CDR3 is made up of 16 amino acids. Germline V gene lookup returns CDR1 LNHNV and CDR2 YYDKDF (reference sequence). The CDR3 reads CATSRERDPSTDTQYF. CDR3 in DNA: TGTGCCACCAGCAGAGAGCGGGATCCTAGCACAGATACGCAGTATTTT.

This chain links TRBV7-2 with TRBJ2-4; 8 nucleotides align to TRBD1. V trimming: 5 bases; J trimming: 5 bases; junction bases outside the gene matches: 8. The V gene's germline CDR1 is SGHTA and CDR2 FQGNSA. This CDR3 contains 15 residues. The CDR3 region is CASSPGTGSENIQYF. The CDR3 region has the DNA TGTGCCAGCAGCCCGGGGACAGGTTCGGAAAACATTCAGTACTTC.

This clonotype has more than one count but fewer than ten. The chain joins TRBV11-1 to TRBJ2-2; 9 bases map to TRBD2. Trimming took 6 bases from V and 5 from J; bases not matched to a gene: 7. The CDR3 contains 15 residues. Germline values: CDR1 SGHAT, CDR2 FQDESV (reference sequence). CDR3 region: CASRVAGVYTGELFF. Here the CDR3 DNA reads TGTGCCAGCAGGGTAGCGGGAGTTTATACCGGGGAGCTGTTTTTT. Full variable domain (rest looked up from reference TRBV11-1 and TRBJ2-2): EAEVAQSPRYKITEKSQAVAFWCDPISGHATLYWYRQILGQGPELLVQFQDESVVDDSQLPKDRFSAERLKGVDSTLKIQPAELGDSAMYLCASRVAGVYTGELFFGEGSRLTVL.

This clonotype was seen many times. This chain's CDR3 is CASSLRDRDPYEQYF. CDR3 bases: TGTGCCAGCAGCTTACGGGACAGGGACCCCTACGAGCAGTACTTC. The rearrangement uses TRBV7-9 and TRBJ2-7, with TRBD1 matching 9 bases. Germline V gives CDR1 SEHNR, CDR2 FQNEAQ (reference sequence). V gave up 2 bases and J gave up 2 bases; unmatched junction bases: 4. The CDR3 sequence is 15 residues long.

This clonotype was picked up many times. V is TRBV6-2 or TRBV6-3 and J is TRBJ2-1, with a possible D match to TRBD2 (7 bases). Germline assignment: CDR1 MNHEY and CDR2 SVGEGT. The CDR3 spans 16 residues. Trimming left V 2 bases short and J 5 bases short, with 16 bases between. Here the CDR3 DNA reads TGTGCCAGCAGTTACGCGGGGGCGGAACCTGACAATGAGCAGTTCTTC. The encoded protein is CASSYAGAEPDNEQFF.

In its sample, this clonotype was seen many times. This chain connects TRBV29-1 to TRBJ1-1; D call uncertain. CDR1 is SQVTM and CDR2 is ANQGSEA in the germline V gene. The CDR3 is made up of 13 amino acids. Trimming left V 4 bases short and J 1 base short, with 10 bases between. CDR3 residues: CSVAAGPNTEAFF. The CDR3 DNA reads as TGCAGCGTTGCAGCAGGACCGAACACTGAAGCTTTCTTT.

This clonotype was observed many times. The chain employs TRBV5-6 and TRBJ1-2, with TRBD1 as a possible D gene (6 bases). Per germline, CDR1 SGHDT and CDR2 YYEEEE. V was shortened by 0 bases and J by 5 bases, with 14 bases between the two germline ends. This CDR3 region has 15 residues. The CDR3 DNA reads as TGTGCCAGCAGCTTGGCCCCGGGGGCAGGGTATGGCTACACCTTC. Protein sequence: CASSLAPGAGYGYTF.

The chain carries TRBV4-3 and TRBJ1-4; maybe TRBD1 (5 bases). The germline V gene encodes CDR1 LGHNA and CDR2 YSLEER. The V gene lost 2 bases and the J gene lost 8 bases, with 9 bases spanning the gap. The CDR3 is 13 amino acids. CDR3 protein: CASSQRGYEKLFF. The CDR3 coding sequence is TGCGCCAGCAGCCAAAGGGGTTACGAAAAACTGTTTTTT.

This clonotype was recorded at least ten times. V is TRBV5-1 and J is TRBJ1-5; TRBD1 matches 7 bases. J was trimmed by 2 bases and V by 4 bases; bases with no gene match: 6. Germline V CDR1 and CDR2: SGHRS, YFSETQ. This CDR3 comprises 15 residues. In DNA form, the CDR3 reads TGCGCCAGCAGCCCGACAGGGAACGGCAATCAGCCCCAGCATTTT. It translates to CASSPTGNGNQPQHF.

This clonotype occurred a few times. Germline and junction disagree at one end, which may indicate a read error. This sequence joins TRBV6-2 or TRBV6-3 and TRBJ2-3, with 9 positions matching TRBD2. CDR1 is MNHEY and CDR2 is SVGEGT in the germline V gene. The CDR3 length is 13 residues. CDR3 amino acids: CASTSSRAGGTNF. The CDR3 nucleotides read TGTGCCAGCACCTCTTCGAGGGCGGGAGGGACAAATTTT.

This sequence joins TRBV7-2 and TRBJ1-5; D remains unclear. The CDR3 length is 13 residues. Germline V lookup: CDR1 SGHTA, CDR2 FQGNSA. Trimming removed 4 bases at V and 9 bases at J, with 13 bases between. The CDR3 DNA reads TGTGCCAGCAGCTCGCCTCCCTTTTGGCCCCAGCATTTT. Translated, it gives CASSSPPFWPQHF.

With respect to this clonotype: With a much larger clone just one base away, this may be a read error. The rearrangement links TRBV7-6 to TRBJ2-7; no reliable D call. The CDR3 totals 13 residues. Germline CDR1 reads SGHVS; CDR2 reads FNYEAQ. The germline V and J ends were trimmed by 5 bases and 2 bases, with 10 bases remaining between them. CDR3 sequence: CASSALPAYEQYF. DNA for the CDR3: TGTGCCAGCAGCGCCCTTCCCGCCTACGAGCAGTACTTC.

In the case of this clonotype: The junction does not match germline at one end; this may be a read error. Written as DNA, the CDR3 is TGTACCAGTAGCCACTCGGGGGGTGAGCAGCCCCAGCATTTT. Its translation is CTSSHSGGEQPQHF. The chain uses TRBV19 and TRBJ1-5; D might be TRBD1 (5 bases). This CDR3 has 14 amino acids. The germline CDR1 and CDR2 sequences are LNHDA and SQIVND (reference sequence).

This clonotype was detected many times. CDR3 region: CASSFETTTLDEQFF. The CDR3 nucleotides read TGTGCCAGCAGTTTTGAGACTACCACCTTGGATGAGCAGTTCTTC. V is TRBV27 and J is TRBJ2-1; D is possibly TRBD2 (5 bases). Trimming stripped 3 bases from V and 8 bases from J, with 17 bases between. Germline CDR1 MNHEY, CDR2 SMNVEV (reference sequence). The CDR3 spans 15 residues.

This clonotype was counted at least ten times. The V and J genes are TRBV4-3 and TRBJ1-5; D unresolved. V was trimmed by 4 bases and J by 6 bases, leaving 13 bases between them. This CDR3 region has 14 residues. CDR1 LGHNA and CDR2 YSLEER come from the germline V gene. In nucleotides, the CDR3 is TGCGCCAGCAGCCCGGGTTTTGCGGCTCAGCCCCAGCATTTT. Translating gives CASSPGFAAQPQHF.

This clonotype appeared many times. The chain joins TRBV6-1 to TRBJ2-5, with 10 bases fitting TRBD2. The CDR3 is 16 amino acids. The germline V gene encodes CDR1 MNHNS and CDR2 SASEGT. J lost 5 bases, V lost 6 bases, and 12 bases had no gene match. CDR3 coding DNA: TGTGCCAGCAGCCATCAGCGGGAGGGCCGGAGGGAGACCCAGTACTTC. Protein product: CASSHQREGRRETQYF.

This clonotype was observed a few times. This chain uses TRBV30 with TRBJ2-3; D unresolved. CDR3 length: 15 residues. V was trimmed by 3 bases and J by 5 bases, leaving 18 bases between them. CDR1 and CDR2 from the germline V gene are GTSNPN and SVGIG (reference sequence). The chain's CDR3 is CAWSRRPKTLDTQYF. In DNA, the CDR3 is TGTGCCTGGAGCCGCCGCCCGAAGACTCTAGATACGCAGTATTTT.

In its sample, this clonotype was seen many times. This rearrangement joins TRBV9 to TRBJ2-6; TRBD1 matches at 9 bases. V lost 4 bases to trimming and J lost 0 bases; unmatched junction nucleotides: 8. The CDR3 loop spans 18 amino acids. The germline V gene encodes CDR1 SGDLS and CDR2 YYNGEE. CDR3 coding DNA: TGTGCCAGCAGCCCCCCCGGGACAGGGTTCTCTGGGGCCAACGTCCTGACTTTC. This sequence encodes CASSPPGTGFSGANVLTF.

The table lists this clonotype with many counts. This chain links TRBV5-1 with TRBJ2-7; 8 nucleotides line up with TRBD1. Germline V gene data show CDR1 as SGHRS and CDR2 as YFSETQ. V lost 4 bases to trimming and J lost 5 bases; unmatched junction nucleotides: 5. This CDR3 is 13 amino acids long. The CDR3 sequence: CASSLGQDDEQYF. Written as DNA, the CDR3 is TGCGCCAGCAGCCTGGGACAGGACGACGAGCAGTACTTC.

This clonotype has a single count. This chain uses TRBV5-6 with TRBJ2-3; 7 bases line up with TRBD1. Losses at the gene ends were 8 bases for V and 1 base for J; bases not matched to a gene: 13. The CDR3 loop spans 16 amino acids. Germline V CDR1 and CDR2: SGHDT, YYEEEE. The CDR3 nucleotides read TGTGCCAGGAGCCCAGAGCTCGGGACAGGCACAGATACGCAGTATTTT. Translated: CARSPELGTGTDTQYF.